This TCR beta chain was retrieved from a study of CD8 T cells in Susac syndrome. After extraction with the RNeasy kit, about 0.5 to 1 ug of the RNA was reverse transcribed using random hexamers. TCRdb called the immunoSEQ multiplex PCR reads again in MiXCR, with one record for every CDR3 protein. The repertoire includes around 50,000 distinct CDR3 sequences, 80% to 95% of them detected once, and approximately 0.41% sits in the top ten. Germline V lookup: CDR1 GTSNPN, CDR2 SVGIG (reference sequence). The ends lost 1 base at V and 6 bases at J; junction bases unmatched: 6. CDR3 size: 14 residues. Sequenced sample: CD8+ T cells from PBMCs. The chain is built from TRBV30 and TRBJ1-5, with 7 bases identical to TRBD1. The receptor comes from a human donor in good health. The CDR3 loop is CAWSEGAERQPQHF. The CDR3 DNA is TGTGCCTGGAGTGAGGGGGCAGAACGTCAGCCCCAGCATTTT.